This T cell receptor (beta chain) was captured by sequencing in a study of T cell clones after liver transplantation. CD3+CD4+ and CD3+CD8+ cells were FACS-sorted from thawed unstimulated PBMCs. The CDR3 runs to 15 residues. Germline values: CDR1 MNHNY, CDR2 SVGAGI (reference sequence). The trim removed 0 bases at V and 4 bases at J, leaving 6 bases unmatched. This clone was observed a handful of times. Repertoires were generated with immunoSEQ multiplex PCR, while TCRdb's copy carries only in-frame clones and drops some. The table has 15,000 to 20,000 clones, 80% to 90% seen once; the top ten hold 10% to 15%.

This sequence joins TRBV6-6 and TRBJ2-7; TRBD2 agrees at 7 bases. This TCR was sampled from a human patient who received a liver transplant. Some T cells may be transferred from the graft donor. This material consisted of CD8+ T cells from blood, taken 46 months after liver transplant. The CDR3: CASSYSRLAEYEQYF. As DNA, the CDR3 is TGTGCCAGCAGTTACTCGAGACTAGCAGAATACGAGCAGTACTTC.